This T cell receptor beta chain appears in the sequencing data of a study of T cells after yellow fever vaccination. Whole-study findings and limits: Reappearance after the booster was observed for most primary-vaccination clones (roughly 97% CD4, about 91% CD8).

TCRdb passed the 5' RACE reads through MiXCR, listing each CDR3 protein once. The top ten clones hold 17% of a sample with 300,000 to 350,000 distinct CDR3 sequences, roughly 8.3% of them seen once. Germline V gene lookup returns CDR1 KGHDR and CDR2 SFDVKD. This CDR3 region has 18 residues. After removal of 1 base from V and 3 bases from J, the junction contained 9 bases not matched to a gene. This clonotype was observed at least ten times. Its antigen is unknown. The chain couples TRBV24-1 to TRBJ2-3, with TRBD1 identical over 10 bases. Sequenced material: PBMCs, taken roughly 46 days after the first yellow fever vaccination. The clonotype was recovered from a man between 18 and 35 years old who received the YFV17D yellow fever vaccine. The CDR3 spells CATSDLIDRDRGTDTQYF. The CDR3 DNA follows: TGTGCCACCAGTGATTTAATAGACCGGGACAGGGGAACAGATACGCAGTATTTT.